The rows below give T cell receptor beta chains drawn from one sample of a study of blood T cell repertoires in COVID-19. Assay: immunoSEQ multiplex PCR; the TCRdb copy retains only in-frame clones and omits some. The sample has some 150,000 clones, around 87% seen once; the top ten hold 2% to 3%. The sample taken for sequencing was peripheral blood. The receptors were gathered from a man in his forties or fifties with active COVID-19. Both conserved end residues are part of each CDR3. A D gene is named only where the DNA matches it firmly. Size values are once, few and many counts, or a class for expanded clones, and some rows have none.

>TRBV4-3|-|TRBJ1-2|15|once
CASTADRPSDYGYTF
TGCGCCAGCACCGCGGATCGGCCCTCCGACTATGGCTACACCTTC
>TRBV29-1|-|TRBJ2-3|13|-
CSVGGRFTDTQYF
TGCAGCGTTGGAGGTCGGTTCACAGATACGCAGTATTTT
>TRBV5-6|TRBD1|TRBJ1-2|16|-
CASSSVGQGSDYGYTF
TGTGCCAGCAGCTCGGTGGGACAGGGGTCCGACTATGGCTACACCTTC
>TRBV7-2|TRBD2|TRBJ2-5|16|-
CASSLVVAGMGETQYF
TGTGCCAGCAGCTTAGTGGTAGCGGGGATGGGGGAGACCCAGTACTTC
>TRBV6-2/TRBV6-3|TRBD1|TRBJ2-7|13|few
CASSYGQVYEQYF
TGTGCCAGCAGTTACGGACAGGTCTACGAGCAGTACTTC
>TRBV6-5|-|TRBJ1-5|13|-
CASGSGVNQPQHF
TGTGCCAGTGGGTCGGGGGTCAATCAGCCCCAGCATTTT
>TRBV6-6|-|TRBJ2-2|15|-
CASIYASAGTGELFF
TGTGCCAGCATATACGCCTCCGCGGGAACCGGGGAGCTGTTTTTT
>TRBV19|TRBD2|TRBJ2-5|16|-
CASSRRTSGKQETQYF
TGTGCCAGTAGTAGAAGGACTAGCGGGAAACAAGAGACCCAGTACTTC
>TRBV12-3/TRBV12-4|-|TRBJ1-2|12|-
CASSPGQGGYTF
TGTGCCAGCAGTCCAGGCCAAGGTGGCTACACCTTC
>TRBV30|TRBD2|TRBJ2-3|14|once
CAWSGSGGAPTQYF
TGTGCCTGGAGCGGGAGCGGGGGGGCCCCTACGCAGTATTTT
>TRBV5-1|TRBD2|TRBJ2-4|15|-
CASSAASGGGYIQYF
TGCGCCAGCAGCGCGGCTAGCGGGGGTGGGTACATTCAGTACTTC
>TRBV10-3|TRBD1|TRBJ1-4|14|-
CAISGDRAEEKLFF
TGTGCCATCAGTGGAGACAGGGCCGAAGAAAAACTGTTTTTT
>TRBV4-1|-|TRBJ1-2|14|-
CASSQGPANYGYTF
TGCGCCAGCAGCCAAGGGCCAGCTAACTATGGCTACACCTTC
>TRBV30|TRBD1|TRBJ1-6|16|-
CAWSSTGTGYNSPLHF
TGTGCCTGGAGTAGTACCGGGACAGGGTATAATTCACCCCTCCACTTT
>TRBV19|TRBD1|TRBJ1-1|16|-
CASSAPTGTVYTEAFF
TGTGCCAGTAGTGCTCCAACCGGGACAGTTTACACTGAAGCTTTCTTT
>TRBV12-5|-|TRBJ2-1|13|-
CASGYTRAGEQFF
TGTGCTAGTGGTTACACCAGGGCCGGTGAGCAGTTCTTC
>TRBV19|TRBD1|TRBJ1-1|19|-
CASSRPTWRGRRGNTEAFF
TGTGCCAGTAGCCGACCTACGTGGAGGGGGCGGAGGGGGAACACTGAAGCTTTCTTT
>TRBV11-2|-|TRBJ2-2|15|-
CASSLRAQITGELFF
TGTGCCAGCAGCTTACGTGCGCAAATCACCGGGGAGCTGTTTTTT
>TRBV2|TRBD2|TRBJ2-1|16|-
CASSKTSGDSYNEQFF
TGTGCCAGCAGCAAGACTAGCGGGGACTCCTACAATGAGCAGTTCTTC
>TRBV7-8|TRBD2|TRBJ2-3|16|-
CASSLARGALPDTQYF
TGTGCCAGCAGCTTAGCGCGGGGGGCCCTCCCAGATACGCAGTATTTT
>TRBV12-3/TRBV12-4|TRBD1|TRBJ1-6|13|-
CASWGQVGSPLHF
TGTGCCAGCTGGGGACAGGTGGGTTCACCCCTCCACTTT
>TRBV10-3|TRBD1|TRBJ1-3|15|-
CAINGQESSGNTIYF
TGTGCCATCAACGGACAGGAAAGCTCTGGAAACACCATATATTTT
>TRBV5-4|-|TRBJ1-6|12|few
CASSRGDSPLHF
TGTGCCAGCAGTCGGGGGGATTCACCCCTCCACTTT
>TRBV3-1/TRBV3-2|TRBD1|TRBJ1-6|15|-
CASSQSQGQDSPLHF
TGTGCCAGCAGCCAGTCACAGGGGCAGGATTCACCCCTCCACTTT
>TRBV5-5|TRBD2|TRBJ2-1|18|-
CASRLGLAGGQTYNEQFF
TGTGCCAGCAGATTAGGACTAGCGGGGGGCCAAACCTACAATGAGCAGTTCTTC
>TRBV7-8|-|TRBJ1-5|12|-
CASSPLGPPQHF
TGTGCCAGCAGCCCCCTGGGGCCGCCCCAGCATTTT
>TRBV11-2|TRBD1|TRBJ2-7|18|-
CASSDTRGPPLLMSEQYF
TGTGCCAGCAGCGACACTAGGGGGCCACCTTTATTAATGAGCGAGCAGTACTTC
>TRBV7-8|TRBD1|TRBJ1-1|17|-
CASSLGQGASGRAEAFF
TGTGCCAGCAGCTTAGGGCAGGGGGCCAGTGGGAGGGCTGAAGCTTTCTTT